The rows below give T cell receptor beta chains drawn from one sample of a study of cytomegalovirus exposure and HLA in healthy donors. Sequencing was performed with immunoSEQ multiplex PCR; in TCRdb, only in-frame clones are kept and a portion is missing. The table lists approximately 170,000 clones, around 81% of them singletons. Sequenced material: PBMCs. The receptors originated from a woman aged 30 to 39 in good health and CMV-seropositive. Each CDR3 is given with its conserved first and last residue. Fields, in order: clone size, V gene, J gene, D gene, CDR3 protein, CDR3 DNA. The D gene is left open where the match is weak. Some rows mark clone size as missing; the rest say once, few, many or name a class of expanded clone.

-	TRBV7-9	TRBJ2-1	TRBD2	CASSLHGTSGRAYNEQFF	TGTGCCAGCAGCTTACATGGGACTAGCGGGAGGGCCTACAATGAGCAGTTCTTC
-	TRBV5-1	TRBJ1-1	-	CASSLRAFPDTEAFF	TGCGCCAGCAGCCTCAGGGCGTTTCCAGACACTGAAGCTTTCTTT
-	TRBV2	TRBJ1-5	TRBD1	CASQGQSNQPQHF	TGTGCCAGCCAGGGACAGAGCAATCAGCCCCAGCATTTT
once	TRBV21-1	TRBJ1-1	-	CASSKMGGSNTEAFF	TGTGCCAGCAGCAAAATGGGCGGGTCGAACACTGAAGCTTTCTTT
-	TRBV6-1	TRBJ1-4	-	CASKGWEEKLFF	TGTGCCAGCAAGGGCTGGGAGGAAAAACTGTTTTTT
-	TRBV10-2	TRBJ2-7	-	CASSENRVQYF	TGCGCCAGCAGTGAGAATCGGGTGCAGTACTTC
-	TRBV7-2	TRBJ2-3	-	CASSLAREDTQYF	TGTGCCAGCAGCTTAGCTCGAGAGGATACGCAGTATTTT
-	TRBV6-1	TRBJ2-1	-	CASSEWRELGFEQFF	TGTGCCAGCAGTGAATGGAGGGAGCTTGGTTTTGAGCAGTTCTTC
-	TRBV4-1	TRBJ1-3	TRBD1	CASSRRLTGGDGNTIYF	TGCGCCAGCAGCCGCAGACTGACAGGGGGTGACGGAAACACCATATATTTT
-	TRBV13	TRBJ1-6	TRBD1	CASSSTGGRNSPLHF	TGTGCCAGCAGCTCGACAGGGGGCCGGAATTCACCCCTCCACTTT
-	TRBV28	TRBJ1-3	-	CASSFSQGIGNTIYF	TGTGCCAGCAGTTTTTCTCAGGGGATTGGAAACACCATATATTTT
-	TRBV7-6	TRBJ2-1	-	CASSSDPPGYNEQFF	TGTGCCAGCAGCTCGGATCCTCCAGGGTACAATGAGCAGTTCTTC
-	TRBV5-1	TRBJ1-1	-	CASSLDRPSTEAFF	TGCGCCAGCAGCTTGGACAGGCCGAGCACTGAAGCTTTCTTT
-	TRBV29-1	TRBJ1-2	-	CSVEGNRNYGYTF	TGCAGCGTTGAAGGGAACAGAAACTATGGCTACACCTTC
-	TRBV19	TRBJ2-6	-	CASTPYFSGANVLTF	TGTGCCAGCACCCCCTATTTCTCTGGGGCCAACGTCCTGACTTTC
-	TRBV19	TRBJ1-5	-	CASSPNRGPQHF	TGTGCCAGTAGTCCGAACCGGGGGCCCCAGCATTTT
-	TRBV7-8	TRBJ1-1	TRBD1	CASSYRTGMNTEAFF	TGTGCCAGCAGCTACCGGACAGGGATGAACACTGAAGCTTTCTTT
few	TRBV5-1	TRBJ1-2	-	CASSLADHGANYGYTF	TGCGCCAGCAGCTTGGCTGACCACGGGGCTAACTATGGCTACACCTTC
-	TRBV30	TRBJ1-3	TRBD1	CAWRGRGYSGNTIYF	TGTGCCTGGAGGGGCAGGGGGTACTCTGGAAACACCATATATTTT
once	TRBV6-5	TRBJ1-2	-	CASSYWADNRGYGYTF	TGTGCCAGCAGTTACTGGGCAGACAATAGGGGGTATGGCTACACCTTC
-	TRBV7-9	TRBJ2-3	-	CASSPGSSVEGGYF	TGTGCCAGCAGCCCCGGTTCCTCTGTGGAAGGAGGGTATTTT
-	TRBV25-1	TRBJ1-1	-	CASSEQDTEAFF	TGTGCCAGCAGTGAACAGGACACTGAAGCTTTCTTT
-	TRBV13	TRBJ2-5	TRBD2	CASSLGPGLAGAETQYF	TGTGCCAGCAGCTTAGGACCCGGGCTAGCGGGGGCGGAGACCCAGTACTTC
-	TRBV7-6	TRBJ1-1	-	CASSFHKGVVNTEAFF	TGTGCCAGCAGCTTCCACAAGGGGGTTGTGAACACTGAAGCTTTCTTT